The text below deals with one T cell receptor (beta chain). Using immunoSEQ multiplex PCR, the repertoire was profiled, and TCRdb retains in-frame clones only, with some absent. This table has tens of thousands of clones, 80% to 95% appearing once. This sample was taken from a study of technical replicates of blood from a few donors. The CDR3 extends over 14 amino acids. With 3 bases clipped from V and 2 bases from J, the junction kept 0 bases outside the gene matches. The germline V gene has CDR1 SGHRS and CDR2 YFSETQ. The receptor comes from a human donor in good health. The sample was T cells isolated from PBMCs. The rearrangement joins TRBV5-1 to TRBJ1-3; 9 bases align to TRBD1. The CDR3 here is CASSWDRAGNTIYF. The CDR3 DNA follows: TGCGCCAGCAGCTGGGACAGGGCTGGAAACACCATATATTTT.